The 9 T cell receptor beta chains below come from one sample, sequenced in a study of T cell responses to AZD1222 COVID-19 vaccine listed by TCRdb under 2021. Libraries were prepared through the immunoSEQ multiplex PCR assay. Imported from immuneACCESS, the table was reduced by TCRdb to in-frame sequences with V and J called. These copies leave out some clones; in studies compared against another copy, an unresolved V gene accounts for under half, and the cause of the remainder is not known. The sample table holds about 97,000 clones, of which around nine tenths were seen once. Clones ranked in the top ten supply 7.5% of the sample. The time point label, as the study defines it: baseline before first vaccination. The specimen was peripheral blood, collected on day 0 of AZD1222 vaccination. These receptors all come from an adult in good health.

This clone was counted a few times. The chain recombines TRBV7-9 with TRBJ2-5; 16 bases align to TRBD2. With 5 bases clipped from V and 2 bases from J, the junction kept 5 bases outside the gene matches. The CDR3 length is 17 residues. Germline CDR1 reads SEHNR; CDR2 reads FQNEAQ (reference sequence). CDR3 sequence: CASSAGLAGGMQETQYF. The CDR3 nucleotides read TGTGCCAGCAGCGCGGGACTAGCGGGAGGGATGCAAGAGACCCAGTACTTC.

J is TRBJ2-5 and V is TRBV4-1; either TRBD1 or TRBD2 may supply D (6 bases each). The CDR3 sequence is 14 residues long. V lost 0 bases and J 6 bases, leaving 11 bases between the germline ends. Germline CDR1 reads MGHRA; CDR2 reads YSYEKL. CDR3 nucleotide sequence: TGCGCCAGCAGCCAAGATAGGGGGGCGAAGACCCAGTACTTC. The encoded protein is CASSQDRGAKTQYF.

The V and J genes are TRBV5-1 and TRBJ1-2; 7 bases are a match to TRBD1. Losses at the gene ends were 4 bases for V and 5 bases for J; bases not matched to a gene: 8. From germline, CDR1 is SGHRS and CDR2 YFSETQ. CDR3 length equals 14 residues. For the CDR3, the DNA is TGCGCCAGCAGCCCCGGACAGGTTGGGTATGGCTACACCTTC. Translation gives CASSPGQVGYGYTF.

CDR3 DNA: TGTGCCAGCTCACAGGGCAGGGGAGCACCCCTCCACTTT. Encoded protein: CASSQGRGAPLHF. This chain uses TRBV18 with TRBJ1-6; possibly TRBD1 for D (6 bases). CDR3 length: 13 amino acids. V was clipped by 4 bases and J by 11 bases, with 12 bases between them. Germline V gives CDR1 KGHSH, CDR2 LQKENI.

The rearrangement uses TRBV29-1 and TRBJ1-2; 12 positions match TRBD1. Unmatched junction bases numbered 5, after V lost 4 bases and J lost 8 bases. The CDR3 is made up of 13 amino acids. In germline, CDR1 is SQVTM, CDR2 ANQGSEA. The CDR3 nucleotides are TGCAGCGTTGTGGGACAGGGGGCCTGGGGCTACACCTTC. It is translated as CSVVGQGAWGYTF.

The chain is built from TRBV9 and TRBJ1-6; D unresolved. Trimming took off 2 bases at V and 9 bases at J, with 15 bases between the two ends. Germline assignment: CDR1 SGDLS and CDR2 YYNGEE. The CDR3 extends over 15 amino acids. The CDR3 loop reads CASSVGRGLSSPLHF. The CDR3 DNA is TGTGCCAGCAGCGTGGGTCGGGGTCTTAGTTCACCCCTCCACTTT.

CDR3 DNA: TGCGCCAGCAGCCAGCTACAGGGGGTAGAAGAAAAACTGTTTTTT. Encoded protein: CASSQLQGVEEKLFF. The chain links TRBV4-3 to TRBJ1-4; 8 nucleotides agree with TRBD1. Germline CDR1 is LGHNA and CDR2 is YSLEER. CDR3 length: 15 residues. J was trimmed by 8 bases and V by 3 bases; bases with no gene match: 8.

This rearrangement joins TRBV28 to TRBJ1-6; no clear D. Trimming stripped 6 bases from V and 9 bases from J, with 12 bases between. The CDR3 extends over 13 amino acids. Germline CDR1 is MDHEN and CDR2 is SYDVKM. In nucleotides, the CDR3 is TGTGCCAGCAGCACCCACCTGGGTTCACCCCTCCACTTT. It is translated as CASSTHLGSPLHF.

The J gene is TRBJ2-7, the V gene TRBV6-5; perhaps TRBD1 as D (5 bases). The V gene's germline CDR1 is MNHEY and CDR2 SVGAGI. The V and J ends lost 0 bases and 3 bases respectively, with 12 bases between them. This CDR3 has 15 residues. The CDR3 loop reads CASSYSGRGYYEQYF. The DNA of the CDR3 is TGTGCCAGCAGTTACTCCGGTAGGGGCTACTACGAGCAGTACTTC.